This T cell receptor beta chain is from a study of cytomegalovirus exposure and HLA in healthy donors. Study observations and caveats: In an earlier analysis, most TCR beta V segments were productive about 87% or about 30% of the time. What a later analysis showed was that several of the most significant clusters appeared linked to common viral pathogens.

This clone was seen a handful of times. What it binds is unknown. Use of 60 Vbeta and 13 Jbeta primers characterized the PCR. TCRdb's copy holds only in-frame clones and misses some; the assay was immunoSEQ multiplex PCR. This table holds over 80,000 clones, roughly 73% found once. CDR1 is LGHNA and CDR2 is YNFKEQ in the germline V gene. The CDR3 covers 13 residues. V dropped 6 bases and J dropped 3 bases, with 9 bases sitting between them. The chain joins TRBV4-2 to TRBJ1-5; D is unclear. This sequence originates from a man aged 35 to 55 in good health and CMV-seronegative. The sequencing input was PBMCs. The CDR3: CASSRGTNQPQHF. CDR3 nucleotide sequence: TGTGCCAGCAGTCGGGGTACCAATCAGCCCCAGCATTTT.